This TCR beta chain stems from a study of blood T cell repertoires in COVID-19. Study information: Sources were T cells, B-cell-depleted T cells, or PBMCs; the material itself was cDNA or gDNA.

V was clipped by 3 bases and J by 2 bases, with 9 bases between them. Germline assignment: CDR1 SQVTM and CDR2 ANQGSEA. This CDR3 comprises 13 residues. In the authors' methods: Researchers report that nucleated cell counts were estimated from reference gene primer amplification. Clones were read by immunoSEQ multiplex PCR, and TCRdb kept only the in-frame ones, dropping some. V, J and clone size are taken as reported in that table, and D and trimming were inferred from the DNA itself. Of about 160,000 clones listed, approximately 77% were seen once; the top ten hold about 10%. Material: peripheral blood. The source is a woman older than 75 with active or convalescent COVID-19. The chain couples TRBV29-1 to TRBJ2-3; D is possibly TRBD1 (6 bases). DNA for the CDR3: TGCAGCGTTGATCACAGGGCCACAGATACGCAGTATTTT. It codes for CSVDHRATDTQYF.